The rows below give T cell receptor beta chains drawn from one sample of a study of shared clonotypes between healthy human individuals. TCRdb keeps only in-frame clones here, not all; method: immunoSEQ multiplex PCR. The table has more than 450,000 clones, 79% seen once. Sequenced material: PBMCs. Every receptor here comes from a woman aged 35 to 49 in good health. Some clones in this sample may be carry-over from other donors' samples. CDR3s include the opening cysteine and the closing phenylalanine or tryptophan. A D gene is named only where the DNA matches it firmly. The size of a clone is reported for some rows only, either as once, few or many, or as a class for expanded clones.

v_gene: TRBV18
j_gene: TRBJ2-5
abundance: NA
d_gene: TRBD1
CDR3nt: TGTGCCAGCTCACGGGGACAGTCCCAAGAGACCCAGTACTTC
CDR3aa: CASSRGQSQETQYF

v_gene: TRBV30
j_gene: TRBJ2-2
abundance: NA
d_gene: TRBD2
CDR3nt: TGTGCAGGAGGGGGTATCGGGAGGGCGAACACCGGGGAGCTGTTTTTT
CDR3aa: CAGGGIGRANTGELFF

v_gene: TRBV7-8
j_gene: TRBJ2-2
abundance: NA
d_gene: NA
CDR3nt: TGTGCCAGCAGCTCCAGGGCGGGTTCGAACACCGGGGAGCTGTTTTTT
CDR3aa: CASSSRAGSNTGELFF

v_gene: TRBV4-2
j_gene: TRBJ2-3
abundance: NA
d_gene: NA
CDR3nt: TGTGCCAGCAGCCAAGATAAGAGGAGACTAAGCACAGATACGCAGTATTTT
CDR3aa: CASSQDKRRLSTDTQYF

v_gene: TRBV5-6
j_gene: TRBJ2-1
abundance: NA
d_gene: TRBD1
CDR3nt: TGTGCCAGCAGCTTGCAGTGGACAGGGGTCAAACCCTACAATGAGCAGTTCTTC
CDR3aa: CASSLQWTGVKPYNEQFF

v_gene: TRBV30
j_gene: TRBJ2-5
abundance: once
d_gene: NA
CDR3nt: TGTGCCTGGTCTGAGGCAGCCGAGACCCAGTACTTC
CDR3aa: CAWSEAAETQYF

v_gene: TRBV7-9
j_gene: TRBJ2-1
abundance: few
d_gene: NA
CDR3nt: TGTGCCAGCAGCTTATTCCTAGCGACCTACAATGAGCAGTTCTTC
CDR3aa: CASSLFLATYNEQFF

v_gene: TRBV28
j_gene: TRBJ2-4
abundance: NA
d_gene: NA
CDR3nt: TGTGCCAGCAGTAATTACATTCAGTACTTC
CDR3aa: CASSNYIQYF

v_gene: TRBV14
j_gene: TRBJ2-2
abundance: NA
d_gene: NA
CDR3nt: TGTGCCAGCAGCCAAGGTAGGGAAGGAACTTTTGGGAAGCTGTTTTTT
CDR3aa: CASSQGREGTFGKLFF

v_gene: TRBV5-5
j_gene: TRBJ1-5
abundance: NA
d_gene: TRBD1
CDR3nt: TGTGCCAGCAGCTTGGGGGGACAGGGGAGTCAGCCCCAGCATTTT
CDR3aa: CASSLGGQGSQPQHF

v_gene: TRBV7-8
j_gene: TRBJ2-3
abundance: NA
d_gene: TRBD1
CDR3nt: TGTGCCAGCACAGTGGGACAGGGGGCCCCAGATACGCAGTATTTT
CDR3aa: CASTVGQGAPDTQYF

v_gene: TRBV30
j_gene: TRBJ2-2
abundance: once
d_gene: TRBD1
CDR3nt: TGTGCCTGGATAGGGTCAGGGGGATTCCCCGGGGAGCTGTTTTTT
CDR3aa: CAWIGSGGFPGELFF

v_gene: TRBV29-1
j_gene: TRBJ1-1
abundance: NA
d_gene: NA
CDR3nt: TGCAGCGTTGAAGATGGAACCGGCCCCTCACCCTTT
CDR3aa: CSVEDGTGPSPF

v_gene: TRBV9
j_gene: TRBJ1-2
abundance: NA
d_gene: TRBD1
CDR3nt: TGTGCCAGCAGCCGCGGGACAGGGGCCTATGGCTACACCTTC
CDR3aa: CASSRGTGAYGYTF

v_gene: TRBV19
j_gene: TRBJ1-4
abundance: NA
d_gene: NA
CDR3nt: TGTGCCAGTAGGGGGACTGCAACTAATGAAAAACTGTTTTTT
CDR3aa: CASRGTATNEKLFF

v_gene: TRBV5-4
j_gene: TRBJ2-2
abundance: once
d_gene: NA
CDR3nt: TGTGCCAGCAGCGTAGAGCCGGGGAACACCGGGGAGCTGTTTTTT
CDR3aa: CASSVEPGNTGELFF

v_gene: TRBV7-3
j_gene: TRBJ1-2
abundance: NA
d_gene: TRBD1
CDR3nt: TGTGCCAGCAGCTACGGTTTGGGCAGGGGGCCTAACTATGGCTACACCTTC
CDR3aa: CASSYGLGRGPNYGYTF

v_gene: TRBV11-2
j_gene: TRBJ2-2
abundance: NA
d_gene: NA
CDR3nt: TGTGCCAGCAGCTTAATTCCCGCGGCAGGATCGAACACCGGGGAGCTGTTTTTT
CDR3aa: CASSLIPAAGSNTGELFF

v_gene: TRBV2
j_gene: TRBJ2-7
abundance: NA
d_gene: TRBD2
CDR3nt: TGTGCCAGCAGTCTTCCACGGGGATATAGCGGGAGCATGAGTGAGCAGTACTTC
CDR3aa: CASSLPRGYSGSMSEQYF

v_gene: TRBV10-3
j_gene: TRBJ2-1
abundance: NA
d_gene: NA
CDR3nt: TGTGCCATCAGTGGGTGGGACTTTCACAATGAGCAGTTCTTC
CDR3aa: CAISGWDFHNEQFF

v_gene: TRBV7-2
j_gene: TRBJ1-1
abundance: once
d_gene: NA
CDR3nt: TGTGCCAGCAGCTTAACCAGACAAGAGAACACTGAAGCTTTCTTT
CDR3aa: CASSLTRQENTEAFF

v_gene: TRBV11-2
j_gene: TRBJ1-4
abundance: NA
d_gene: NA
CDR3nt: TGTGCCAGCAGCAAGGGGTTCGGAGAAAAACTGTTTTTT
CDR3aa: CASSKGFGEKLFF

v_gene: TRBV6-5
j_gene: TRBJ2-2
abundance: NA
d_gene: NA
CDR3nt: TGTGCCAGCTTGGGGGCCGGGGAGCTGTTTTTT
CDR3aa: CASLGAGELFF

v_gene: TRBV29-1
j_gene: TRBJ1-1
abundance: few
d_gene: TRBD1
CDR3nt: TGCAGCGTTGCATCGACAGGGGACACTGAAGCTTTCTTT
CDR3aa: CSVASTGDTEAFF

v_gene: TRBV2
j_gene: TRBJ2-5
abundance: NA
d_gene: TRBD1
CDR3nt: TGTGCCAGCACGGTAGGGACAGGGTTTTTTGAAGAGACCCAGTACTTC
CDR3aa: CASTVGTGFFEETQYF

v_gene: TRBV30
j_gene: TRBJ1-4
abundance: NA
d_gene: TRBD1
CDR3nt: TGTGCCTGGAGAACCGGGACAGGGGACGAAAAACTGTTTTTT
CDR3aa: CAWRTGTGDEKLFF

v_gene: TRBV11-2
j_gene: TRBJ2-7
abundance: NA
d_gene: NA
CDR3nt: TGTGCCAGCAGCTTAGACCCGCTGGGGATATACGAGCAGTACTTC
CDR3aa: CASSLDPLGIYEQYF

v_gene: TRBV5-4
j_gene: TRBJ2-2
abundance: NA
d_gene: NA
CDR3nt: TGTGCCAGCAGCTTGTTGGGGAGAGGCGGGGAGCTGTTTTTT
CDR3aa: CASSLLGRGGELFF

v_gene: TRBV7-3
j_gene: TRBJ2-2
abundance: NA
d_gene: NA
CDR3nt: TGTGCCAGCAGCTTCCTCCCAGGCAGCGGGGAGCTGTTTTTT
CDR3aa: CASSFLPGSGELFF